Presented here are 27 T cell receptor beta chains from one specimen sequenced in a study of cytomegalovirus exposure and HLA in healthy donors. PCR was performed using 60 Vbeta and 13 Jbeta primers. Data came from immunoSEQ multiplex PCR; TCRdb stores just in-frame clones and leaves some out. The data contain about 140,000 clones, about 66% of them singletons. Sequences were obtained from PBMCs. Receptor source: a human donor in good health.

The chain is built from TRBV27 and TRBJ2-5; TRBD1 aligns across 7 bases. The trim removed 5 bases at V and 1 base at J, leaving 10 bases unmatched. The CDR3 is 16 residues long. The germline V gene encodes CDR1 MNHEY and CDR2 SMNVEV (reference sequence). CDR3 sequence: CASSPEMTGTQETQYF. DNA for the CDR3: TGTGCCAGCAGTCCGGAGATGACAGGGACCCAAGAGACCCAGTACTTC.

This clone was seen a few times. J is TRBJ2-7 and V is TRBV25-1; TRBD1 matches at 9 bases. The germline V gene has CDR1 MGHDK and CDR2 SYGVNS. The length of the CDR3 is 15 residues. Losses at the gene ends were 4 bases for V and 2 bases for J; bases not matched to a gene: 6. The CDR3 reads CASSGYGQGTYEQYF. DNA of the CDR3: TGTGCCAGCAGTGGTTACGGACAGGGGACCTACGAGCAGTACTTC.

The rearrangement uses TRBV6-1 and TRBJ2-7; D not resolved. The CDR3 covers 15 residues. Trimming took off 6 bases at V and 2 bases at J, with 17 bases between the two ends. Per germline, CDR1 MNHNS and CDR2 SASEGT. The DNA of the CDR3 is TGTGCCAGCAGCGACGGATCCGGGTCACCCTACGAGCAGTACTTC. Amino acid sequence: CASSDGSGSPYEQYF.

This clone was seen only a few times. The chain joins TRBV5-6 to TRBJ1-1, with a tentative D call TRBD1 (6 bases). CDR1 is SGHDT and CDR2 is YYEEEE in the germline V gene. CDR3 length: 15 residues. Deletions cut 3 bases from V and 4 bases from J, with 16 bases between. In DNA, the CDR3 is TGTGCCAGCAGCTACCAAACAGGGATCGGCACTGAAGCTTTCTTT. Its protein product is CASSYQTGIGTEAFF.

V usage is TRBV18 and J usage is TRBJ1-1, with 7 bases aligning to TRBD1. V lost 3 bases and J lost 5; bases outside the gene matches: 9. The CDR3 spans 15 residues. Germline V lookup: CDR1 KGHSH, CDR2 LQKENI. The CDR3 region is CASSPATGIGTEAFF. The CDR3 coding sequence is TGTGCCAGCTCACCCGCGACAGGGATCGGAACTGAAGCTTTCTTT.

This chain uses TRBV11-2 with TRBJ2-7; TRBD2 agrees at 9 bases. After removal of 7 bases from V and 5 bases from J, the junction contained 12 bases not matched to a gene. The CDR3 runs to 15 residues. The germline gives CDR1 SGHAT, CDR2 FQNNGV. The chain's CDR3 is CASTAGGGLGNEQYF. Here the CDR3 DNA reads TGTGCCAGCACCGCGGGGGGGGGCTTGGGGAACGAGCAGTACTTC.

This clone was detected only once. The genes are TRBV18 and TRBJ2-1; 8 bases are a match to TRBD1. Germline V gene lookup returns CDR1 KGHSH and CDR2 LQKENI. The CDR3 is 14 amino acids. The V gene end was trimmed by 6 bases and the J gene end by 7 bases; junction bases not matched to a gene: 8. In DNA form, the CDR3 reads TGTGCCAGCTCTCCGGACAGGGTGAGGAATGAGCAGTTCTTC. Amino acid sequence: CASSPDRVRNEQFF.

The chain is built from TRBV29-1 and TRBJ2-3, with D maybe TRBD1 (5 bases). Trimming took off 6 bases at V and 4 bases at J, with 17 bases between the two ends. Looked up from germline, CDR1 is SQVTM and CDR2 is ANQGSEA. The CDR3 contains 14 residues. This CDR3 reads CSVRTRRGADTQYF. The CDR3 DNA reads TGCAGCGTCAGGACACGTAGGGGCGCAGATACGCAGTATTTT.

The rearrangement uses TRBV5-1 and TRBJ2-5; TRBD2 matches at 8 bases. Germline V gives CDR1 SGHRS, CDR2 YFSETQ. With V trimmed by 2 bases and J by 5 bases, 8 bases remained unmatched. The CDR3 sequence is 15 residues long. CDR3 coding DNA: TGCGCCAGCAGCTTCCAAGGACTAGCCATGGAGACCCAGTACTTC. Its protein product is CASSFQGLAMETQYF. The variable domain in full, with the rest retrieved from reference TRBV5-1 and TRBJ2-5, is KAGVTQTPRYLIKTRGQQVTLSCSPISGHRSVSWYQQTPGQGLQFLFEYFSETQRNKGNFPGRFSGRQFSNSRSEMNVSTLELGDSALYLCASSFQGLAMETQYFGPGTRLLVL.

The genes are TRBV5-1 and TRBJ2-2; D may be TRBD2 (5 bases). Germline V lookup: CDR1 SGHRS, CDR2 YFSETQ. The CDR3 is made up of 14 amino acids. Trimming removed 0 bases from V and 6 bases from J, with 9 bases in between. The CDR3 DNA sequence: TGCGCCAGCAGCTTGGTAGCCGGGGCCGGGGAGCTGTTTTTT. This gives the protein CASSLVAGAGELFF.

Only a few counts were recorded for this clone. The CDR3 nucleotides read TGTGCCAGCAGCGTAGCGGTTAGCGGGGGGCAAGAGACCCAGTACTTC. Its protein product is CASSVAVSGGQETQYF. This rearrangement joins TRBV9 to TRBJ2-5; 10 nucleotides match TRBD2. CDR3 length equals 16 residues. Germline assignment: CDR1 SGDLS and CDR2 YYNGEE. With V trimmed by 0 bases and J by 2 bases, 4 bases remained unmatched. The entire variable domain, with the rest obtained from reference TRBV9 and TRBJ2-5, is as follows: DSGVTQTPKHLITATGQRVTLRCSPRSGDLSVYWYQQSLDQGLQFLIQYYNGEERAKGNILERFSAQQFPDLHSELNLSSLELGDSALYFCASSVAVSGGQETQYFGPGTRLLVL.

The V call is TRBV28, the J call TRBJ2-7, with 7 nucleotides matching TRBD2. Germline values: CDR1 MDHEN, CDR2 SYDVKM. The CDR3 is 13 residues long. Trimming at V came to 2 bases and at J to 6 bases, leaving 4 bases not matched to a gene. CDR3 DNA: TGTGCCAGCAGTTTAAGGCTAGCGGCCGAGCAGTACTTC. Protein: CASSLRLAAEQYF.

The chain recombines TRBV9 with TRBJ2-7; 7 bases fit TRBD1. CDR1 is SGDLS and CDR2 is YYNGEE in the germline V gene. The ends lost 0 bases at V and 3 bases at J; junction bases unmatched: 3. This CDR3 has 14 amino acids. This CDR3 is CASSVDPGGYEQYF. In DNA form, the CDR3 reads TGTGCCAGCAGCGTAGACCCAGGGGGCTACGAGCAGTACTTC.

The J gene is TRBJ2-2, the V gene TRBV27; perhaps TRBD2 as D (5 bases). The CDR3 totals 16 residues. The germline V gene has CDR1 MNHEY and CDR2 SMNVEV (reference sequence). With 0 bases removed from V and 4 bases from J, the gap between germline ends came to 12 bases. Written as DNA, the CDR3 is TGTGCCAGCAGTTTATCGGCTAGCCCGGGCACCGGGGAGCTGTTTTTT. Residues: CASSLSASPGTGELFF.

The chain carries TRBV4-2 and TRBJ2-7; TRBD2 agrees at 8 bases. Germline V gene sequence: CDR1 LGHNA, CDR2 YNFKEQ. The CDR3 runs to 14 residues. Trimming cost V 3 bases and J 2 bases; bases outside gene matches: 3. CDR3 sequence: CASSQEGLAYEQYF. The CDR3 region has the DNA TGTGCCAGCAGCCAGGAGGGACTAGCCTACGAGCAGTACTTC.

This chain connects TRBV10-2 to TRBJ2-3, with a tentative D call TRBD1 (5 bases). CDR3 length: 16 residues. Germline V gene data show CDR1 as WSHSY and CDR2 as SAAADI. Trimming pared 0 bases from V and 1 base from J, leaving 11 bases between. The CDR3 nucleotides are TGCGCCAGCAGTGAGTCGCAGGGTCGGGGCACAGATACGCAGTATTTT. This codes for CASSESQGRGTDTQYF.

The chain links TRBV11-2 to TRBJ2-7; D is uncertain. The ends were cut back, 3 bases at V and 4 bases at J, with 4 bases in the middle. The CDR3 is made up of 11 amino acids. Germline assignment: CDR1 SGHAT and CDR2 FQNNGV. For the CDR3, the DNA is TGTGCCAGCAGCTTCCCATACGAGCAGTACTTC. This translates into CASSFPYEQYF.

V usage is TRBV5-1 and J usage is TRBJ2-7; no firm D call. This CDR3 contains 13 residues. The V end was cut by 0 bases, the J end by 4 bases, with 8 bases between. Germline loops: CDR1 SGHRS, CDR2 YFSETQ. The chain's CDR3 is CASSLGSKYEQYF. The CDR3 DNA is TGCGCCAGCAGCTTGGGTAGCAAATACGAGCAGTACTTC.

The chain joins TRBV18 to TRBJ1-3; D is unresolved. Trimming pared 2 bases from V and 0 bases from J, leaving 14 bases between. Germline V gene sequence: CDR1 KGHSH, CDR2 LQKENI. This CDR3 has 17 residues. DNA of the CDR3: TGTGCCAGCTCACCATCTATAGCAACAAACTCTGGAAACACCATATATTTT. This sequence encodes CASSPSIATNSGNTIYF.

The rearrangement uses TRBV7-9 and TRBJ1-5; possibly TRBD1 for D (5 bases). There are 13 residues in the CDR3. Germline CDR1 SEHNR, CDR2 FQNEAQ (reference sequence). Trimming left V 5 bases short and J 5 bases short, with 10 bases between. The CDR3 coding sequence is TGTGCCAGCAGCATCTCAGGGTATCAGCCCCAGCATTTT. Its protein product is CASSISGYQPQHF.

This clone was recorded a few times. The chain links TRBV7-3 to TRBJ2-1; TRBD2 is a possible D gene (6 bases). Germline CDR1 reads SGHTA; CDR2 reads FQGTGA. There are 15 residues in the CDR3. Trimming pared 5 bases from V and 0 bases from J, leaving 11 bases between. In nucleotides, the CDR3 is TGTGCCAGCAGCCCCCTCGGGAGCTCCTACAATGAGCAGTTCTTC. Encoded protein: CASSPLGSSYNEQFF.

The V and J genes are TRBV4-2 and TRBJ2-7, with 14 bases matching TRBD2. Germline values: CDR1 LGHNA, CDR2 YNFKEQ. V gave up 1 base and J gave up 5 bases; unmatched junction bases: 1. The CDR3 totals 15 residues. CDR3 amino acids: CASSQVTSGRDEQYF. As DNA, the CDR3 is TGTGCCAGCAGCCAAGTGACTAGCGGGAGGGACGAGCAGTACTTC.

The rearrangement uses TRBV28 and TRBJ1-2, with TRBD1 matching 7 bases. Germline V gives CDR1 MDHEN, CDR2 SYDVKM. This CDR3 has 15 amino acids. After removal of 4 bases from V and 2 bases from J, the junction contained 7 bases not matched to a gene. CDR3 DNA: TGTGCCAGCAGTTCTCCGGGACAGAGGAACTATGGCTACACCTTC. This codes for CASSSPGQRNYGYTF.

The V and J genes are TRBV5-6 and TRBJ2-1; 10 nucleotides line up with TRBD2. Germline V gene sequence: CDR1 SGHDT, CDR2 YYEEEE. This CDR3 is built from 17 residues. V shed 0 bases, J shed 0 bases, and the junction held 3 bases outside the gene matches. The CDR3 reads CASSLVLAGNSYNEQFF. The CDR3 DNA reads TGTGCCAGCAGCTTGGTACTAGCGGGAAACTCCTACAATGAGCAGTTCTTC.

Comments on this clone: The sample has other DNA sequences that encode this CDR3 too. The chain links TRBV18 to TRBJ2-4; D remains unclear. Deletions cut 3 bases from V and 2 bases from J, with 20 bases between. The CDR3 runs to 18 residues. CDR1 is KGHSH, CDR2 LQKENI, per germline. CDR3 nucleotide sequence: TGTGCCAGCTCACCTACGACGTCCCCGACGAGGACCAAAAACATTCAGTACTTC. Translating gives CASSPTTSPTRTKNIQYF.

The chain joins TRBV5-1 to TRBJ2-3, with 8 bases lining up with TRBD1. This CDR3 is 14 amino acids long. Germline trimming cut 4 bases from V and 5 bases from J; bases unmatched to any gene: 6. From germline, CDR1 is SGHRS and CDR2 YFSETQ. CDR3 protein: CASSPDRVGDTQYF. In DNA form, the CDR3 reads TGCGCCAGCAGCCCGGACAGGGTCGGAGATACGCAGTATTTT.

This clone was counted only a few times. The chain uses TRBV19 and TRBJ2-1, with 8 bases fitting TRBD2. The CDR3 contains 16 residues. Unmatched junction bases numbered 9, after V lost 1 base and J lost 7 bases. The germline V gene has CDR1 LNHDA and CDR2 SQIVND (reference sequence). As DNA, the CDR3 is TGTGCCAGTAGTATAGTGGGGCTAGCGGGCACGAATGAGCAGTTCTTC. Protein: CASSIVGLAGTNEQFF.